The 17 T cell receptor beta chains presented below share a single source sample, sequenced in a study of blood T cells in healthy people across ages (dated by TCRdb to the mid-2010s). Libraries came from 5' RACE. Sequencing relied on an Illumina HiSeq 2500. A second PCR of about 7 to 12 cycles was performed with a sample-barcoded 5' primer and a J-beta primer mix. TCRdb reprocessing: public reads trimmed at Q25 with fastp, clones called with MiXCR, in-frame beta chains kept. Each record represents a unique CDR3 protein, reported with the most common genes and DNA among its rows. In this sample the table shows about 1.7 million distinct CDR3 sequences, about 28% of which occur a single time. The biggest ten clones account for approximately 7.7% of the sample. The sequencing input was blood. The receptors come from a woman aged 30 to 39 in good health.

This clonotype has only a few counts. The chain recombines TRBV7-6 with TRBJ1-4; D is unclear. The CDR3 covers 15 residues. CDR1 SGHVS and CDR2 FNYEAQ come from the germline V gene. Trimming shortened V by 0 bases and J by 8 bases, and 13 bases separated the two germline ends. The CDR3 sequence: CASSLADWGREKLFF. The CDR3 coding sequence is TGTGCCAGCAGCTTAGCAGACTGGGGAAGAGAAAAACTGTTTTTT.

This clonotype has a handful of counts. J is TRBJ1-3 and V is TRBV20-1; D uncertain. CDR3 length: 12 amino acids. The V gene lost 4 bases and the J gene lost 2 bases, with 6 bases spanning the gap. Germline CDR1 reads DFQATT; CDR2 reads SNEGSKA (reference sequence). CDR3 amino acids: CSAIHTGNTIYF. The CDR3 DNA follows: TGCAGTGCTATCCACACTGGAAACACCATATATTTT.

The chain has TRBV4-3 and TRBJ2-5, with D unclear. The end of the DNA fits TRBJ2-7 better, so the J call may be wrong. The CDR3 is 13 residues long. CDR1 is LGHNA, CDR2 YSLEER, per germline. The chain's CDR3 is CASSHEQNYEQYF. CDR3 nucleotides: TGCGCCAGCAGCCATGAACAGAACTACGAGCAGTACTTC.

The chain carries TRBV5-1 and TRBJ1-5; D gene uncertain. CDR3 length: 14 residues. Trimming removed 5 bases from V and 1 base from J, with 10 bases in between. Per the germline V gene, CDR1 is SGHRS and CDR2 is YFSETQ. The CDR3, as DNA: TGCGCCAGCAGGTCCCCAGAGAGCAATCAGCCCCAGCATTTT. Protein sequence: CASRSPESNQPQHF.

This clonotype was detected only a few times. The chain employs TRBV6-2 or TRBV6-3 and TRBJ1-1; tentatively, D is TRBD1 (5 bases). V was shortened by 3 bases and J by 1 base, with 9 bases between the two germline ends. The CDR3 covers 14 residues. Germline V gives CDR1 MNHEY, CDR2 SVGEGT. The CDR3, as DNA: TGTGCCAGCAGTTATGGGGCTGGGAACACTGAAGCTTTCTTT. Translated, it gives CASSYGAGNTEAFF.

This clonotype was recorded at least ten times. The rearrangement joins TRBV12-3 or TRBV12-4 to TRBJ2-7; 7 nucleotides align to TRBD2. CDR3 length: 15 residues. The junction had 9 bases not matched to a gene; V was cut back by 3 bases and J by 4 bases. The CDR3 coding sequence is TGTGCCAGCAGTTTTTGGCTAGCGGAGACATACGAGCAGTACTTC. It specifies CASSFWLAETYEQYF.

This clonotype was observed a handful of times. The V call is TRBV9, the J call TRBJ2-1; the D call may be TRBD1 or TRBD2 (5 bases each). The CDR3 sequence is 15 residues long. Germline assignment: CDR1 SGDLS and CDR2 YYNGEE. The V gene lost 3 bases and the J gene lost 6 bases, with 16 bases spanning the gap. The DNA for the CDR3 is TGTGCCAGCAGCGCGTTAGGGGACCGGTTCAATGAGCAGTTCTTC. This encodes CASSALGDRFNEQFF.

This clonotype was seen many times. The chain recombines TRBV9 with TRBJ2-5, with D possibly being TRBD1 or TRBD2 (5 bases each). The CDR3 sequence is 15 residues long. The V and J ends lost 0 bases and 4 bases respectively, with 13 bases between them. Germline loops: CDR1 SGDLS, CDR2 YYNGEE. The CDR3 spells CASSVGWGIGETQYF. Here the CDR3 DNA reads TGTGCCAGCAGCGTAGGGTGGGGGATTGGAGAGACCCAGTACTTC.

This chain links TRBV7-9 with TRBJ2-1; TRBD1 agrees at 9 bases. CDR1 SEHNR and CDR2 FQNEAQ come from the germline V gene (reference sequence). The length of the CDR3 is 17 residues. The V segment lost 4 bases and the J segment 0 bases; nucleotides outside the gene matches: 7. The CDR3 nucleotides read TGTGCCAGCAGCTGGAACAGGGGGCGAAGCTCCTACAATGAGCAGTTCTTC. This encodes CASSWNRGRSSYNEQFF.

This clonotype was seen more than once but under ten times. J is TRBJ1-2 and V is TRBV15; D unresolved. This CDR3 region has 15 residues. Per germline, CDR1 LNHNV and CDR2 YYDKDF (reference sequence). Trimming cost V 1 base and J 0 bases, with 9 bases left between them. The CDR3 loop reads CATSRGASTNYGYTF. Written as DNA, the CDR3 is TGTGCCACCAGCAGAGGGGCATCTACTAACTATGGCTACACCTTC.

A note on this clonotype: Likely a read error: the CDR3 ends without its conserved phenylalanine or tryptophan. This sequence joins TRBV12-3 or TRBV12-4 and TRBJ1-1, with D unresolved. Deletions cut 6 bases from V and 0 bases from J, with 20 bases between. The CDR3 is 17 amino acids. CDR3 sequence reads: CASSRLLTGRMNTEAFC. The CDR3 DNA follows: TGTGCCAGCAGCCGCTTGTTAACCGGGCGGATGAACACTGAAGCTTTCTGT.

This clonotype came up many times. This rearrangement joins TRBV9 to TRBJ2-7, with 7 bases lining up with TRBD2. Losses at the gene ends were 0 bases for V and 3 bases for J; bases not matched to a gene: 3. The CDR3 length is 14 residues. The germline V gene has CDR1 SGDLS and CDR2 YYNGEE. DNA of the CDR3: TGTGCCAGCAGCGTAGGCCTAGCGGACTACGAGCAGTACTTC. This translates into CASSVGLADYEQYF.

Only a few counts were recorded for this clonotype. V usage is TRBV5-1 and J usage is TRBJ1-2, with D hard to call. V was pared by 3 bases and J by 7 bases, with 13 bases between. The CDR3 loop spans 13 amino acids. Germline CDR1 reads SGHRS; CDR2 reads YFSETQ. The CDR3 loop is CASSSSVSGGYTF. CDR3 nucleotide sequence: TGCGCCAGCAGCTCTTCGGTTTCTGGTGGCTACACCTTC. The whole variable domain, remainder taken from reference TRBV5-1 and TRBJ1-2, is KAGVTQTPRYLIKTRGQQVTLSCSPISGHRSVSWYQQTPGQGLQFLFEYFSETQRNKGNFPGRFSGRQFSNSRSEMNVSTLELGDSALYLCASSSSVSGGYTFGSGTRLTVV.

The rearrangement links TRBV18 to TRBJ2-7, with 9 bases identical to TRBD1. The ends lost 1 base at V and 3 bases at J; junction bases unmatched: 13. The CDR3 spans 18 residues. The germline V gene encodes CDR1 KGHSH and CDR2 LQKENI. CDR3 coding DNA: TGTGCCAGCTCACCACGGGGACAGGGAAAGTATATTGGCTACGAGCAGTACTTC. Translated, it gives CASSPRGQGKYIGYEQYF.

V gene TRBV19 combines with J gene TRBJ1-2; D remains ambiguous. The CDR3 totals 10 residues. V lost 7 bases and J 10 bases, leaving 10 bases between the germline ends. Germline lookup yields CDR1 LNHDA and CDR2 SQIVND (reference sequence). CDR3 DNA sequence: TGTGCCAGTACCCCTTCCGCCTACACCTTC. This encodes CASTPSAYTF.

The table lists this clonotype with many counts. CDR3 loop: CASSYLDSSGEQFF. As DNA, the CDR3 is TGTGCCAGCAGTTACTTGGACTCATCGGGTGAGCAGTTCTTC. The genes are TRBV6-6 and TRBJ2-1; a weak D match, TRBD2 (5 bases). V was cut by 1 base and J by 9 bases, with 13 bases left in between. From germline, CDR1 is MNHNY and CDR2 SVGAGI (reference sequence). The CDR3 is 14 residues long.

This clonotype was counted between two and nine times. The chain employs TRBV6-2 or TRBV6-3 and TRBJ2-1; perhaps TRBD2 as D (5 bases). Germline CDR1 and CDR2: MNHEY and SVGEGT. The CDR3 length is 15 residues. Trimming took off 5 bases at V and 7 bases at J, with 18 bases between the two ends. DNA for the CDR3: TGTGCCAGCAGTGACGGACTGGGAAGAAGGAATGAGCAGTTCTTC. Its protein is CASSDGLGRRNEQFF.